This T cell receptor beta chain was captured by sequencing in a study of chemoradiotherapy in HPV16-positive cancers (dated 2022 in TCRdb). Regarding the research as a whole: Functional T-cell assays on cells from two HPV16-positive patients defined candidate HPV-specific T-cell clones and common TCR motifs. The study set out to ask whether T-cell immunity against the HPV oncoproteins E6 and E7 changes over the course of chemoradiotherapy and whether that immunity affects survival. Next, the candidate HPV-specific TCRs and motifs were followed in TCR repertoires from around 90 patients with HPV-related cancers.

The CDR3 numbers 14 residues from cysteine through phenylalanine. Just CDR3 DNA is preserved here, 42 bases in frame from base 1. The V and J ends are trimmed by 0 bases and 0 bases, leaving 6 bases between them. Via the germline V gene (reference sequence), CDR1 is MNHNY and CDR2 SVGAGI. General study outcomes and caveats: The functional definition of HPV-specific T cells was derived from only a couple of HPV16-positive patients, and the survival association was reported for HPV16-positive patients. In HPV16-positive patients, expansion of HPV-responsive T cells during chemoradiotherapy was associated with improved recurrence-free survival. Expansion of candidate HPV-specific clones and E7-related TCR motifs was observed in the tumor microenvironment during treatment, whereas no such expansion was observed for non-HPV-specific T cells.

Libraries came from the immunoSEQ multiplex PCR assay. The table was pulled from immuneACCESS by TCRdb, which kept in-frame rearrangements only. Such tables lose some clones; where checked, under half of the loss comes from unresolved V genes, and the rest has no known cause. The sample records around 8,800 clones, about 85% of which are singletons. Jointly, the top ten make up about 3% of the sample. As for this clone: This clone's antigen is unknown. No base quality values were provided; no much bigger clone lies one nucleotide off.

Because repertoires were sampled repeatedly during chemoradiotherapy, clonal expansion in the tumor microenvironment could be followed. The V and J segments used are TRBV6-6 and TRBJ2-7; the D gene is perhaps TRBD1 or TRBD2, as each covers 5 bases. The specimen was tumor tissue, collected from a patient who underwent chemoradiotherapy. This TCR was recovered from a human donor with HPV-associated anogenital cancer. The nucleotide sequence reads TGTGCCAGCAGTTACTCCGGGGCCTCCTACGAGCAGTACTTC. This yields the protein CASSYSGASYEQYF.